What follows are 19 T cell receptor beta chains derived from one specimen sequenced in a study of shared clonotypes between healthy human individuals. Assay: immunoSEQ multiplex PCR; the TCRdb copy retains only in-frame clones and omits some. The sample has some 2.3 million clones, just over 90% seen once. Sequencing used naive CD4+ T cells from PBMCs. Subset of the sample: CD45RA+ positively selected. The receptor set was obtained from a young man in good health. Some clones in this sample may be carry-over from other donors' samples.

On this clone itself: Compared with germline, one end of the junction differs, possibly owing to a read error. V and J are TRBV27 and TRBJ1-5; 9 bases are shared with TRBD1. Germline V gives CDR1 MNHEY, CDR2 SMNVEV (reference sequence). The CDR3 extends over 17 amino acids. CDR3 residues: CASSLYSGQGSSQPQHF. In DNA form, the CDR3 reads TGTGCCAGCAGTTTATACTCTGGACAGGGGAGCAGTCAGCCCCAGCATTTT.

The CDR3 spells CASSLVFTEHNGYTF. CDR3 in DNA: TGCGCCAGCAGCTTGGTCTTCACAGAACACAATGGCTACACCTTC. The V and J genes are TRBV5-1 and TRBJ1-2; no clear D. V lost 0 bases, J lost 6 bases, and 15 bases lay in between. This CDR3 is 15 amino acids long. Germline V gene sequence: CDR1 SGHRS, CDR2 YFSETQ.

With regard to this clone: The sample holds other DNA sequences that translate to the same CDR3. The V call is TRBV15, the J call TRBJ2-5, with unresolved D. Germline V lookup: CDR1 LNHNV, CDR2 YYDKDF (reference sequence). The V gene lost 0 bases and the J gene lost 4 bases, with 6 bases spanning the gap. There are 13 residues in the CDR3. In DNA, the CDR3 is TGTGCCACCAGCAGAGATCCGGGAGAGACCCAGTACTTC. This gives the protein CATSRDPGETQYF.

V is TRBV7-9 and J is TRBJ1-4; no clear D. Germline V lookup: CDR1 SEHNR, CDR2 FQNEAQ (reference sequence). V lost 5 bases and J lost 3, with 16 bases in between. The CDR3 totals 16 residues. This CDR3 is CASSPGAGRSNEKLFF. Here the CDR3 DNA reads TGTGCCAGCAGCCCGGGCGCGGGGAGGTCTAATGAAAAACTGTTTTTT.

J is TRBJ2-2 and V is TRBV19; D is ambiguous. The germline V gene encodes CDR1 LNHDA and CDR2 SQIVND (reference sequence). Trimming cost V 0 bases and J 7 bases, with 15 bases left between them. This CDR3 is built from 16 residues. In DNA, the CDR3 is TGTGCCAGTAGTATAGATTCGGGCGCTTGGGGCGGGGAGCTGTTTTTT. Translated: CASSIDSGAWGGELFF.

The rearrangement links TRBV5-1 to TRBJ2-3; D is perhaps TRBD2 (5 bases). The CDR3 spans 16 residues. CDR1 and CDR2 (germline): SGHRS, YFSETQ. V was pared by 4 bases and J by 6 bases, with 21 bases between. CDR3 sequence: CASSVGPLTGSDTQYF. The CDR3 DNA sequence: TGCGCCAGCAGCGTTGGCCCTCTAACGGGGTCCGATACGCAGTATTTT.

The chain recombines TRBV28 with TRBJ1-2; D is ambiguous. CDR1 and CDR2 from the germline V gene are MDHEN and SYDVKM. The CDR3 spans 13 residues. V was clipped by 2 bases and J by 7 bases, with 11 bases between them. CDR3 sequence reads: CASSLAGSGGYTF. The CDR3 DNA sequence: TGTGCCAGCAGTTTAGCGGGATCAGGTGGCTACACCTTC.

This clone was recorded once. CDR3 sequence (DNA): TGCAGCGTTGGGAGAAATAATGAAAAACTGTTTTTT. Protein product: CSVGRNNEKLFF. The chain links TRBV29-1 to TRBJ1-4; the D is unclear. Germline V gene sequence: CDR1 SQVTM, CDR2 ANQGSEA. CDR3 length: 12 amino acids. V shed 4 bases and J shed 4 bases, with 7 bases lying between them.

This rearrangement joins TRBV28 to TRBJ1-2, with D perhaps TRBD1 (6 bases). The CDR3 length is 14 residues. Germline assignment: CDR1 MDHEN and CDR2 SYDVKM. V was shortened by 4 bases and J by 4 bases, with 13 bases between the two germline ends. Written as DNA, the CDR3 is TGTGCCAGCAGTTCACAGGGAGCCTTCTATGGCTACACCTTC. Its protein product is CASSSQGAFYGYTF.

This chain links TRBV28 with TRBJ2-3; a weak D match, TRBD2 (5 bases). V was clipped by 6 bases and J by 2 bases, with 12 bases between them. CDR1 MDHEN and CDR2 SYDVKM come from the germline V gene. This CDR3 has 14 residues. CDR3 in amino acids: CASSTTGNTDTQYF. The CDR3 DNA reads TGTGCCAGCAGCACCACGGGGAACACAGATACGCAGTATTTT. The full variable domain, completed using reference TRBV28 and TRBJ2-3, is DVKVTQSSRYLVKRTGEKVFLECVQDMDHENMFWYRQDPGLGLRLIYFSYDVKMKEKGDIPEGYSVSREKKERFSLILESASTNQTSMYLCASSTTGNTDTQYFGPGTRLTVL.

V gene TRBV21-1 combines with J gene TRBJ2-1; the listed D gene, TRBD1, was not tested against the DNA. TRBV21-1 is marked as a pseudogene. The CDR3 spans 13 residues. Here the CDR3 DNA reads TGTGCCAGCTTTTACCGACAGGGGGGTGAGCAGTTCTTC. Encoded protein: CASFYRQGGEQFF.

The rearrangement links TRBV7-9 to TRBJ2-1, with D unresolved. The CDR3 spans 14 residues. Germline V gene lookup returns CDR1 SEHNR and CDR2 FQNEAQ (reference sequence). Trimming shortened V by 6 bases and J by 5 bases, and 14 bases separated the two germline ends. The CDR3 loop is CASSASRLNNEQFF. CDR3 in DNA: TGTGCCAGCAGTGCCAGTCGCCTGAACAATGAGCAGTTCTTC.

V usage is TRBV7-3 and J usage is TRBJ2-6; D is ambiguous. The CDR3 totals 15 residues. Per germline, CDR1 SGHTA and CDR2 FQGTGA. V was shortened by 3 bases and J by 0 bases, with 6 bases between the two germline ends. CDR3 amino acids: CASSFQHSGANVLTF. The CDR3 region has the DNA TGTGCCAGCAGCTTCCAACACTCTGGGGCCAACGTCCTGACTTTC.

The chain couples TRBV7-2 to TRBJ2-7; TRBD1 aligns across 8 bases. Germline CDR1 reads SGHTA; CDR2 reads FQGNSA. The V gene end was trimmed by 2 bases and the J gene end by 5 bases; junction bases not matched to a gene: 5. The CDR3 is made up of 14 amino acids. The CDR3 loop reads CASSLQGATNEQYF. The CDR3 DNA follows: TGTGCCAGCAGCTTACAGGGGGCTACGAACGAGCAGTACTTC. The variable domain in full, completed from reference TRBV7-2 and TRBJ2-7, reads GAGVSQSPSNKVTEKGKDVELRCDPISGHTALYWYRQSLGQGLEFLIYFQGNSAPDKSGLPSDRFSAERTGGSVSTLTIQRTQQEDSAVYLCASSLQGATNEQYFGPGTRLTVT.

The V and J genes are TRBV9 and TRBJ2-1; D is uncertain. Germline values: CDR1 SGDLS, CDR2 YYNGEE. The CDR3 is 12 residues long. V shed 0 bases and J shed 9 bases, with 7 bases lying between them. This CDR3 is CASSVVGIEQFF. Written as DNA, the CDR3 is TGTGCCAGCAGCGTAGTAGGGATTGAGCAGTTCTTC. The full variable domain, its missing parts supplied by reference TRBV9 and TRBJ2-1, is DSGVTQTPKHLITATGQRVTLRCSPRSGDLSVYWYQQSLDQGLQFLIQYYNGEERAKGNILERFSAQQFPDLHSELNLSSLELGDSALYFCASSVVGIEQFFGPGTRLTVL.

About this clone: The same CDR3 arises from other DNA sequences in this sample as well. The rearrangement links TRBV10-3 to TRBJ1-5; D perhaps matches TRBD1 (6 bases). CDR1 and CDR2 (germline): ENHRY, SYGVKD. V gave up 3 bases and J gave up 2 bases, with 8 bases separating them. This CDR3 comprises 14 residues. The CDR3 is CAISEGGGNQPQHF. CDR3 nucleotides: TGTGCCATCAGTGAAGGGGGAGGCAATCAGCCCCAGCATTTT.

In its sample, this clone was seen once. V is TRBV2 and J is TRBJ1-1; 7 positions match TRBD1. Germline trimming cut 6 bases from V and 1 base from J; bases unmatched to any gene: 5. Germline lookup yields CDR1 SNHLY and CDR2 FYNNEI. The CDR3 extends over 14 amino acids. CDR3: CASRGQVPNTEAFF. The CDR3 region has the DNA TGTGCCAGCAGAGGACAGGTTCCGAACACTGAAGCTTTCTTT.

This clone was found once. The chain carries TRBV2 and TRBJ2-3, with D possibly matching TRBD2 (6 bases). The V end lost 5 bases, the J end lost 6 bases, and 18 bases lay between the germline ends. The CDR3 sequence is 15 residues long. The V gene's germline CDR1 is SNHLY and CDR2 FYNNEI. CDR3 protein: CASSPKAGLGDTQYF. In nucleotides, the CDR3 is TGTGCCAGCAGTCCGAAAGCGGGCCTGGGGGATACGCAGTATTTT.

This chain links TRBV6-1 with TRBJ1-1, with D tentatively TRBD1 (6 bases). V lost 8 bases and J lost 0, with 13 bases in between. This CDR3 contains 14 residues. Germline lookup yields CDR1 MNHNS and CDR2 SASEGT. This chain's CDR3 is CASEAGALNTEAFF. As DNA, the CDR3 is TGTGCCAGCGAGGCAGGGGCGTTGAACACTGAAGCTTTCTTT.